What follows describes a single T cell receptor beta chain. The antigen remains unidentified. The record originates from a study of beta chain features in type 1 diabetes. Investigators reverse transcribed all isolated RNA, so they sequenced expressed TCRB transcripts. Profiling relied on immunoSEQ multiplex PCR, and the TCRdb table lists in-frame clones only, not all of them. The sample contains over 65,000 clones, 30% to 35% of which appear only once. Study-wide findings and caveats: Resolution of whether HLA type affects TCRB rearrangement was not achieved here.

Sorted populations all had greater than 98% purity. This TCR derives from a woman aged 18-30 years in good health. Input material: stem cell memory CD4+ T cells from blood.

The CDR3 DNA is TGTGCCACCAGCACCTTAGCGGGAGTTATATACAATGAGCAGTTCTTC. Translated, it gives CATSTLAGVIYNEQFF. The chain employs TRBV15 and TRBJ2-1; 9 positions agree with TRBD2. The junction had 8 bases not matched to a gene; V was cut back by 4 bases and J by 4 bases. The CDR3 runs 16 residues. Germline CDR1 reads LNHNV; CDR2 reads YYDKDF (reference sequence).